This entry lists 10 T cell receptor beta chains sequenced from one sample in a study of T cell repertoires in cytomegalovirus infection (dated by TCRdb to the late 2010s). For sequencing, an Illumina HiSeq 1500 was employed. Starting from the raw public reads, TCRdb applied fastp trimming at Q25, assembled clones with MiXCR and retained in-frame beta chains. Every entry covers one CDR3 protein and lists the most common genes and DNA from its rows. Present in this sample are some 940,000 distinct CDR3 sequences, around 31% of which were seen just once. Over 12% of the sample belongs to the ten largest clones. Which antigens these TCRs recognize remains unknown. Read against the paper, the sample's treatment or condition label means: in vitro stimulation with specific CMV peptide epitopes to enrich CMV-specific T cells. Material: cultured CD8+ T cells from PBMCs, obtained from culture after CMV antigen stimulation. The source of these receptors is a human donor in good health (CMV status not recorded). Some clones in this sample may be carry-over from other donors' samples.

V is TRBV5-1 and J is TRBJ1-1; 9 bases fit TRBD1. Per the germline V gene, CDR1 is SGHRS and CDR2 is YFSETQ. Trimming cost V 2 bases and J 5 bases; bases outside gene matches: 7. This CDR3 comprises 15 residues. The DNA for the CDR3 is TGCGCCAGCAGCTTCCCACAGGGGGCTGGGACTGAAGCTTTCTTT. This encodes CASSFPQGAGTEAFF.

In its sample, this clonotype was seen a few times. The gene calls are TRBV6-2 or TRBV6-3 and TRBJ2-7; 9 bases are shared with TRBD2. Germline V gene lookup returns CDR1 MNHEY and CDR2 SVGEGT. V was pared by 5 bases and J by 2 bases, with 4 bases of the junction left unmatched. This CDR3 is built from 14 residues. The CDR3 sequence is CASSLAGSAYEQYV. The CDR3 region has the DNA TGTGCCAGCAGTCTAGCGGGGAGCGCCTACGAGCAGTACGTC.

The sample holds a few counts of this clonotype. The chain couples TRBV19 to TRBJ2-1, with a possible D match to TRBD1 (7 bases). CDR3 size: 13 residues. Between the trimmed V and J ends, which lost 3 bases and 12 bases, there was a span of 15 bases. Germline V gene data show CDR1 as LNHDA and CDR2 as SQIVND (reference sequence). The CDR3 is CASSMLQGRWQFF. CDR3 DNA: TGTGCCAGTAGTATGTTACAGGGGAGGTGGCAGTTCTTC.

The rearrangement joins TRBV4-1 to TRBJ2-5; the D gene is possibly TRBD2 (5 bases). This CDR3 is built from 14 residues. Trimming stripped 0 bases from V and 3 bases from J, with 8 bases between. Germline CDR1 and CDR2: MGHRA and YSYEKL. CDR3 sequence (DNA): TGCGCCAGCAGCCAAGATAACGGGGAAGAGACCCAGTACTTC. This translates into CASSQDNGEETQYF.

This chain joins TRBV11-2 and TRBJ2-1; 8 nucleotides line up with TRBD1. With 1 base clipped from V and 10 bases from J, the junction kept 6 bases outside the gene matches. This CDR3 has 14 amino acids. Germline V gene lookup returns CDR1 SGHAT and CDR2 FQNNGV. This CDR3 is CASSLGGQGREQFF. The CDR3 nucleotides are TGTGCCAGCAGCTTAGGCGGACAGGGAAGAGAGCAGTTCTTC.

This chain uses TRBV6-6 with TRBJ1-4, with 11 bases identical to TRBD1. Per germline, CDR1 MNHNY and CDR2 SVGAGI (reference sequence). The CDR3 sequence is 18 residues long. Trimming at V came to 4 bases and at J to 8 bases, leaving 15 bases not matched to a gene. The DNA for the CDR3 is TGTGCCAGCAGTTCCTCAGGGACAGGGGGGACCTTCGCCGAAAAACTGTTTTTT. Its translation is CASSSSGTGGTFAEKLFF.

This rearrangement joins TRBV6-1 to TRBJ2-7; tentative D call: TRBD2 (6 bases). V gave up 9 bases and J gave up 5 bases, with 20 bases separating them. This CDR3 region has 14 residues. CDR1 is MNHNS and CDR2 is SASEGT in the germline V gene. As DNA, the CDR3 is TGTGCCAGTTTCGTAGGACAATGGAGGGACGAGCAGTACTTC. It translates to CASFVGQWRDEQYF.

To note about this clonotype: This may stem from a read error, because a much larger clone lies one nucleotide away. The gene calls are TRBV7-8 and TRBJ1-1, with 8 bases aligning to TRBD1. The V gene end was trimmed by 5 bases and the J gene end by 9 bases; junction bases not matched to a gene: 8. CDR3 length: 13 residues. The germline V gene has CDR1 SGHVS and CDR2 FQNEAQ. CDR3 DNA sequence: TGTGCCAGCAGCAGCTACAGGGGGACTAAAGCTTTCTTT. It is translated as CASSSYRGTKAFF. Full variable domain (missing parts from reference TRBV7-8 and TRBJ1-1): GAGVSQSPRYKVAKRGQDVALRCDPISGHVSLFWYQQALGQGPEFLTYFQNEAQLDKSGLPSDRFFAERPEGSVSTLKIQRTQQEDSAVYLCASSSYRGTKAFFGQGTRLTVV.

The V and J genes are TRBV19 and TRBJ2-1, with D unresolved. CDR1 and CDR2 (germline): LNHDA, SQIVND (reference sequence). This CDR3 comprises 16 residues. The V and J ends lost 0 bases and 3 bases respectively, with 12 bases between them. The CDR3 sequence: CASSIDDNINYNEQFF. The CDR3 DNA sequence: TGTGCCAGTAGTATAGATGATAACATCAACTACAATGAGCAGTTCTTC.

The V gene is TRBV20-1, the J gene TRBJ2-7; 7 bases map to TRBD2. Germline values: CDR1 DFQATT, CDR2 SNEGSKA (reference sequence). The V segment lost 7 bases and the J segment 0 bases; nucleotides outside the gene matches: 6. The CDR3 length is 13 residues. Here the CDR3 reads CSGLAGTSYEQYV. In nucleotides, the CDR3 is TGCAGTGGACTAGCCGGTACCTCCTACGAGCAGTACGTC.